This section outlines one T cell receptor beta chain sequence together with its context. Its specificity is unknown. Other DNA sequences in this sample translate to the same CDR3. The sample originates from a study of cytomegalovirus exposure and HLA in healthy donors. Findings and caveats of the study: CMV serostatus alone was available as immune exposure information.

The PCR used 60 Vbeta and 13 Jbeta primers. This table comes from immunoSEQ multiplex PCR, and its TCRdb copy is limited to in-frame clones, with some not included. The table shows 55,000 to 65,000 clones, with approximately 79% occurring only once. Germline values: CDR1 MNHEY, CDR2 SMNVEV (reference sequence). J lost 5 bases, V lost 5 bases, and 3 bases had no gene match. The CDR3 is 13 residues long. Source material: PBMCs. This receptor was obtained from a woman aged 25 to 39 in good health and CMV-seronegative. J is TRBJ2-5 and V is TRBV27; TRBD1 aligns across 9 bases. This CDR3 is CASSHRGPETQYF. The CDR3 DNA is TGTGCCAGCAGTCACAGGGGGCCTGAGACCCAGTACTTC.